Below, 14 T cell receptor beta chains from the same sample are listed, as sequenced in a study of regulatory T cells in long-lasting Graves disease (dated by TCRdb to the early 2020s). The library came from multiplex PCR. The sequencer listed for this sample is Illumina HiSeq 4000. CDR3 regions were amplified by Arm-PCR with iRepertoire HTBI primers to construct TCR beta libraries. The public reads were reprocessed in TCRdb via fastp at Q25 and MiXCR, keeping in-frame beta chains. Each CDR3 protein gets just one entry, which takes the most common genes and DNA from the rows behind it. A total of fewer than 500,000 distinct CDR3 sequences appear in this sample, 15% to 20% of them only once. The ten most abundant clones make up 12% of the sample. The sample's time point label, decoded: newly diagnosed GD, antithyroid drugs for less than 3 months. For both TCR sequencing and RNA sequencing, RNA was extracted from PBMCs using TRIzol.

This same sample was also taken into another study, of T cells in Graves' hyperthyroidism and ophthalmopathy.

The specimen was peripheral blood mononuclear cells (PBMCs), collected at new diagnosis, from a patient treated with antithyroid drugs. The receptors derive from a middle-aged man with Graves disease. Donor details come from another sample of the same person, matched by shared clones.

There are a few counts of this clonotype. The rearrangement uses TRBV2 and TRBJ2-1; D may be TRBD2 (5 bases). V lost 4 bases and J 3 bases, leaving 13 bases between the germline ends. This CDR3 comprises 15 residues. CDR1 and CDR2 from the germline V gene are SNHLY and FYNNEI. The CDR3 region is CASSVGELSYNEQFF. In DNA, the CDR3 is TGTGCCAGCAGTGTTGGGGAGTTGAGCTACAATGAGCAGTTCTTC.

This clonotype was seen ten or more times. The chain employs TRBV7-2 and TRBJ2-1; 8 bases align to TRBD2. The length of the CDR3 is 15 residues. Germline lookup yields CDR1 SGHTA and CDR2 FQGNSA. V lost 1 base and J lost 5; bases outside the gene matches: 4. The CDR3 nucleotides read TGTGCCAGCAGCTTAGAAAACGGGAGGGACAATGAGCAGTTCTTC. This codes for CASSLENGRDNEQFF. Supplemented by reference TRBV7-2 and TRBJ2-1, the full variable domain reads GAGVSQSPSNKVTEKGKDVELRCDPISGHTALYWYRQSLGQGLEFLIYFQGNSAPDKSGLPSDRFSAERTGGSVSTLTIQRTQQEDSAVYLCASSLENGRDNEQFFGPGTRLTVL.

About this clonotype: A read error is likely, as this CDR3 ends without the conserved phenylalanine or tryptophan. The CDR3 DNA reads as TGTGCCATCAGTCGGACAGGAGGTGAGACTGAAGCTTTCCTT. It yields the protein CAISRTGGETEAFL. This chain connects TRBV10-3 to TRBJ1-1, with 7 bases fitting TRBD1. The CDR3 is 14 amino acids. V lost 5 bases to trimming and J lost 5 bases; unmatched junction nucleotides: 8. CDR1 is ENHRY, CDR2 SYGVKD, per germline.

This clonotype was seen many times. CDR3 protein: CAWSVSASYEQYF. In DNA form, the CDR3 reads TGTGCCTGGAGTGTATCGGCCTCCTACGAGCAGTACTTC. The chain recombines TRBV30 with TRBJ2-7; D is uncertain. V lost 0 bases and J 0 bases, leaving 6 bases between the germline ends. The CDR3 is 13 amino acids. Germline values: CDR1 GTSNPN, CDR2 SVGIG (reference sequence). Based on the CDR3 plus reference TRBV30 and TRBJ2-7, the full variable domain is SQTIHQWPATLVQPVGSPLSLECTVEGTSNPNLYWYRQAAGRGLQLLFYSVGIGQISSEVPQNLSASRPQDRQFILSSKKLLLSDSGFYLCAWSVSASYEQYFGPGTRLTVT.

This clonotype was counted between two and nine times. The chain carries TRBV5-4 and TRBJ2-1; D is unclear. Germline CDR1 is SGHNT and CDR2 is YYREEE (reference sequence). V lost 3 bases and J lost 8, with 9 bases in between. This CDR3 spans 12 amino acids. CDR3 bases: TGTGCCAGCAGCTGGAGCGTCGATGAGCAGTTCTTC. This gives the protein CASSWSVDEQFF.

A few counts support this clonotype. This sequence joins TRBV7-9 and TRBJ1-1; D is possibly TRBD1 (5 bases). Germline CDR1 and CDR2: SEHNR and FQNEAQ (reference sequence). The CDR3 length is 17 residues. V was clipped by 4 bases and J by 0 bases, with 18 bases between them. CDR3 nucleotide sequence: TGTGCCAGCAGCTCCCCCCGGTCGGACATCATGAACACTGAAGCTTTCTTT. This encodes CASSSPRSDIMNTEAFF.

The rearrangement links TRBV14 to TRBJ2-2; no clear D. Trimming pared 3 bases from V and 4 bases from J, leaving 9 bases between. The CDR3 covers 14 residues. The germline CDR1 and CDR2 sequences are SGHDN and FVKESK. For the CDR3, the DNA is TGTGCCAGCAGCCATGGCGCCGGCACCGGGGAGCTGTTTTTT. It specifies CASSHGAGTGELFF.

This clonotype was detected once. The chain couples TRBV6-2 or TRBV6-3 to TRBJ1-4, with D possibly TRBD1 on 6 matching bases. V lost 4 bases and J lost 7, with 13 bases in between. Germline CDR1 is MNHEY and CDR2 is SVGEGT. CDR3 length: 14 amino acids. The CDR3 loop reads CASSFTGKGEKLFF. The CDR3 coding sequence is TGTGCCAGCAGTTTCACAGGGAAGGGTGAAAAACTGTTTTTT.

In its sample, this clonotype was seen many times. This chain connects TRBV29-1 to TRBJ2-4; D gene uncertain. Germline V gives CDR1 SQVTM, CDR2 ANQGSEA. Trimming left V 5 bases short and J 1 base short, with 9 bases between. The CDR3 totals 13 residues. This CDR3 is CSVRMWAKNIQYF. In DNA form, the CDR3 reads TGCAGCGTTCGAATGTGGGCCAAAAACATTCAGTACTTC.

Many counts were recorded for this clonotype. The chain links TRBV28 to TRBJ2-4; TRBD1 matches 7 bases. The CDR3 length is 14 residues. CDR1 and CDR2 from the germline V gene are MDHEN and SYDVKM. J lost 6 bases, V lost 4 bases, and 6 bases had no gene match. CDR3 sequence (DNA): TGTGCCAGCAGTTGGGGACAGCCGGGAAACATTCAGTACTTC. The encoded protein is CASSWGQPGNIQYF.

The chain uses TRBV4-1 and TRBJ1-6, with D perhaps TRBD1 (6 bases). This CDR3 has 16 residues. Germline loops: CDR1 MGHRA, CDR2 YSYEKL. The germline V and J ends were trimmed by 0 bases and 1 base, with 7 bases remaining between them. CDR3 DNA sequence: TGCGCCAGCAGCCAAGAGAGGGGGTCCTATAATTCACCCCTCCACTTT. Protein: CASSQERGSYNSPLHF.

In its sample, this clonotype was seen once. The chain carries TRBV18 and TRBJ2-1; D gene ambiguous. Per germline, CDR1 KGHSH and CDR2 LQKENI. The CDR3 contains 13 residues. The germline V and J ends were trimmed by 2 bases and 6 bases, with 8 bases remaining between them. This CDR3 is CASSPVQANEQFF. The CDR3 nucleotides read TGTGCCAGCTCACCAGTCCAGGCCAATGAGCAGTTCTTC.

This clonotype was found a few times. A read error is possible here, since a much larger clone lies one base away. A read error is likely, as this CDR3 ends without the conserved phenylalanine or tryptophan. V is TRBV28 and J is TRBJ1-5, with D possibly matching TRBD1 (5 bases). V shed 7 bases and J shed 5 bases, with 12 bases lying between them. Per the germline V gene, CDR1 is MDHEN and CDR2 is SYDVKM. The CDR3 spans 13 residues. The CDR3 DNA follows: TGTGCCAGCACCCGCGGGGGAGATCAGCCCCAGCATTCT. Its translation: CASTRGGDQPQHS.

Of note for this clonotype: This may be a read error: a much more frequent sequence differs by one nucleotide. This rearrangement joins TRBV6-1 to TRBJ2-7, with D hard to call. Trimming took off 6 bases at V and 4 bases at J, with 19 bases between the two ends. CDR3 length: 15 residues. The V gene's germline CDR1 is MNHNS and CDR2 SASEGT. The CDR3 protein is CASRVGSGGVYEQYF. CDR3 DNA: TGTGCCAGCAGAGTGGGGTCGGGTGGGGTTTACGAGCAGTACTTC.